This passage covers 28 T cell receptor beta chains from one sample sequenced in a study of T cell responses to AZD1222 COVID-19 vaccine (dated by TCRdb to the early 2020s). What the time point label conveys for this sample: baseline before first vaccination. The library was built by means of the immunoSEQ multiplex PCR assay. The immuneACCESS repertoire file appears here via TCRdb, limited to in-frame rearrangements. These files lack a portion of the clones; in checked studies, under half of the deficit traces to unresolved V genes, and the cause of the others is not known. The table for this sample lists tens of thousands of clones; 86% of them were counted only once. Approximately 6.8% of the sample comes from the top ten. The sequencing here drew on peripheral blood, taken on day 0 of AZD1222 vaccination. The receptors originated from an adult in good health.

V and J are TRBV15 and TRBJ2-1, with 8 bases that match TRBD2. Germline trimming cut 4 bases from V and 4 bases from J; bases unmatched to any gene: 6. The CDR3 is 15 residues long. CDR1 and CDR2 (germline): LNHNV, YYDKDF (reference sequence). The CDR3 DNA reads as TGTGCCACCAGCATACGAGCGGGAGCTTACAATGAGCAGTTCTTC. This codes for CATSIRAGAYNEQFF.

The chain uses TRBV7-2 and TRBJ1-6; D perhaps matches TRBD1 (5 bases). This CDR3 region has 15 residues. CDR1 and CDR2 from the germline V gene are SGHTA and FQGNSA. V lost 0 bases and J lost 4, with 7 bases in between. For the CDR3, the DNA is TGTGCCAGCAGCTTAGCGGGACTTTATAATTCACCCCTCCACTTT. Encoded protein: CASSLAGLYNSPLHF. Variable domain in full (rest from reference TRBV7-2 and TRBJ1-6): GAGVSQSPSNKVTEKGKDVELRCDPISGHTALYWYRQSLGQGLEFLIYFQGNSAPDKSGLPSDRFSAERTGGSVSTLTIQRTQQEDSAVYLCASSLAGLYNSPLHFGNGTRLTVT.

This rearrangement joins TRBV7-9 to TRBJ1-2; 7 bases match TRBD1. This CDR3 is built from 12 residues. J gave up 3 bases and V 8 bases, and 3 bases lay outside the gene matches. The germline V gene has CDR1 SEHNR and CDR2 FQNEAQ (reference sequence). Here the CDR3 reads CASRGQDYGYTF. CDR3 nucleotide sequence: TGTGCCAGCCGAGGACAGGACTATGGCTACACCTTC.

The chain links TRBV19 to TRBJ1-2, with D unresolved. CDR1 and CDR2 from the germline V gene are LNHDA and SQIVND (reference sequence). V was clipped by 0 bases and J by 2 bases, with 4 bases between them. The CDR3 consists of 13 residues. CDR3 in amino acids: CASSIDWNYGYTF. The DNA of the CDR3 is TGTGCCAGTAGTATAGATTGGAACTATGGCTACACCTTC.

CDR3 residues: CAWQRGSPNQPQHF. The CDR3 DNA follows: TGTGCCTGGCAGCGTGGGAGTCCCAATCAGCCCCAGCATTTT. The chain carries TRBV30 and TRBJ1-5; D unresolved. The CDR3 totals 14 residues. Germline lookup yields CDR1 GTSNPN and CDR2 SVGIG (reference sequence). V lost 5 bases and J 3 bases, leaving 14 bases between the germline ends.

The chain joins TRBV6-6 to TRBJ1-2, with no clear D. The length of the CDR3 is 14 residues. Trimming stripped 0 bases from V and 8 bases from J, with 13 bases between. CDR1 is MNHNY, CDR2 SVGAGI, per germline (reference sequence). CDR3 bases: TGTGCCAGCAGTTACTCGTTGACCGGGCAGGGCTACACCTTC. Translating it yields CASSYSLTGQGYTF.

This sequence joins TRBV7-3 and TRBJ2-2; D uncertain. V was trimmed by 4 bases and J by 3 bases, leaving 6 bases between them. Germline values: CDR1 SGHTA, CDR2 FQGTGA. The CDR3 covers 13 residues. The CDR3 nucleotides are TGTGCCAGCAGCTCCGGCCACACCGGGGAGCTGTTTTTT. It encodes CASSSGHTGELFF.

The CDR3: CASSLGPDGGGKNIQYF. As DNA, the CDR3 is TGCGCCAGCAGCTTGGGCCCTGATGGCGGGGGAAAAAACATTCAGTACTTC. The chain combines TRBV5-1 with TRBJ2-4; TRBD2 matches at 7 bases. The CDR3 is 17 amino acids. CDR1 SGHRS and CDR2 YFSETQ come from the germline V gene. Trimming at V came to 0 bases and at J to 4 bases, leaving 10 bases not matched to a gene.

The rearrangement joins TRBV5-4 to TRBJ2-2; no clear D. Germline V lookup: CDR1 SGHNT, CDR2 YYREEE (reference sequence). The V end was cut by 5 bases, the J end by 3 bases, with 5 bases between. This CDR3 contains 12 residues. In DNA form, the CDR3 reads TGTGCCAGCAGACGGGACACCGGGGAGCTGTTTTTT. It specifies CASRRDTGELFF.

The chain employs TRBV20-1 and TRBJ2-2; 7 nucleotides align to TRBD2. V lost 3 bases and J lost 1; bases outside the gene matches: 17. This CDR3 comprises 19 residues. CDR1 and CDR2 from the germline V gene are DFQATT and SNEGSKA (reference sequence). For the CDR3, the DNA is TGCAGTGCTAGTAGTCCCAGCGGGGTTCGGGTGGGGAACACCGGGGAGCTGTTTTTT. Its protein product is CSASSPSGVRVGNTGELFF.

The chain recombines TRBV24-1 with TRBJ1-5; TRBD1 agrees at 7 bases. The J segment lost 6 bases and the V segment lost 4 bases, leaving 8 bases of the junction unmatched. The CDR3 spans 15 residues. In germline, CDR1 is KGHDR, CDR2 SFDVKD. CDR3 protein: CATSESGGLSQPQHF. CDR3 bases: TGTGCCACCAGTGAGTCAGGGGGTTTGAGTCAGCCCCAGCATTTT.

The chain is built from TRBV28 and TRBJ2-7; 9 nucleotides align to TRBD2. The CDR3 runs to 13 residues. With V trimmed by 7 bases and J by 3 bases, 4 bases remained unmatched. Germline V gene data show CDR1 as MDHEN and CDR2 as SYDVKM. CDR3 nucleotides: TGTGCCAGCAACTTAGCGGGGGACTACGAGCAGTACTTC. It translates to CASNLAGDYEQYF.

The rearrangement links TRBV19 to TRBJ1-1; 9 nucleotides agree with TRBD1. Germline V CDR1 and CDR2: LNHDA, SQIVND (reference sequence). This CDR3 spans 15 amino acids. With V trimmed by 6 bases and J by 0 bases, 5 bases remained unmatched. The CDR3 here is CASRLGQGLNTEAFF. For the CDR3, the DNA is TGTGCCAGTAGGTTAGGACAGGGGCTGAACACTGAAGCTTTCTTT.

This clone was counted a few times. V and J are TRBV20-1 and TRBJ1-1; D is unresolved. The germline gives CDR1 DFQATT, CDR2 SNEGSKA (reference sequence). The CDR3 extends over 11 amino acids. Deletions cut 1 base from V and 7 bases from J, with 7 bases between. The CDR3 loop reads CSARVLYEAFF. As DNA, the CDR3 is TGCAGTGCTAGAGTACTCTATGAAGCTTTCTTT.

This chain links TRBV25-1 with TRBJ2-1; 10 nucleotides line up with TRBD1. Germline V CDR1 and CDR2: MGHDK, SYGVNS. The length of the CDR3 is 15 residues. The junction had 3 bases not matched to a gene; V was cut back by 2 bases and J by 5 bases. CDR3 DNA: TGTGCCAGCAGTGAAAGGACAGGGGGGCACAATGAGCAGTTCTTC. Its translation: CASSERTGGHNEQFF.

V gene TRBV7-3 combines with J gene TRBJ2-2, with unresolved D. Trimming shortened V by 5 bases and J by 1 base, and 8 bases separated the two germline ends. Germline CDR1 and CDR2: SGHTA and FQGTGA. There are 14 residues in the CDR3. For the CDR3, the DNA is TGTGCCAGCAGCCCTACAAGGAACACCGGGGAGCTGTTTTTT. Translated, it gives CASSPTRNTGELFF.

The chain is built from TRBV28 and TRBJ1-3, with 9 bases lining up with TRBD1. The length of the CDR3 is 17 residues. Losses at the gene ends were 7 bases for V and 0 bases for J; bases not matched to a gene: 10. Germline CDR1 is MDHEN and CDR2 is SYDVKM. The CDR3 protein is CASTSPGQGISGNTIYF. The CDR3 DNA is TGTGCCAGCACCTCCCCGGGACAGGGAATCTCTGGAAACACCATATATTTT.

This clone was observed a single time. Here the CDR3 DNA reads TGTGCCAGCAGCTTAATCTTTGAAGCAACAGGTCGTTATGGCTACACCTTC. It specifies CASSLIFEATGRYGYTF. V usage is TRBV7-9 and J usage is TRBJ1-2; possibly TRBD1 for D (5 bases). The CDR3 contains 17 residues. Trimming pared 2 bases from V and 5 bases from J, leaving 21 bases between. The germline V gene encodes CDR1 SEHNR and CDR2 FQNEAQ (reference sequence). The entire variable domain, with the rest obtained from reference TRBV7-9 and TRBJ1-2, is as follows: DTGVSQNPRHKITKRGQNVTFRCDPISEHNRLYWYRQTLGQGPEFLTYFQNEAQLEKSRLLSDRFSAERPKGSFSTLEIQRTEQGDSAMYLCASSLIFEATGRYGYTFGSGTRLTVV.

As DNA, the CDR3 is TGTGCCAGCAAGGGTGCACGGAACTATGGCTACACCTTC. Translating it yields CASKGARNYGYTF. V is TRBV27 and J is TRBJ1-2; D is unclear. V lost 7 bases, J lost 2 bases, and 11 bases lay in between. Germline CDR1 reads MNHEY; CDR2 reads SMNVEV (reference sequence). This CDR3 contains 13 residues.

The chain is built from TRBV12-3 or TRBV12-4 and TRBJ1-6, with D unclear. V was pared by 2 bases and J by 9 bases, with 8 bases between. This CDR3 spans 13 amino acids. CDR3 nucleotide sequence: TGTGCCAGCAGTTTATTGGGAGGTTCACCCCTCCACTTT. Translating it yields CASSLLGGSPLHF.

The genes are TRBV2 and TRBJ2-1; possible D gene TRBD2, 6 bases. The CDR3 totals 15 residues. The V and J ends lost 3 bases and 0 bases respectively, with 9 bases between them. The germline V gene encodes CDR1 SNHLY and CDR2 FYNNEI. The CDR3: CASSETRSSYNEQFF. The CDR3 DNA reads TGTGCCAGCAGTGAGACTAGGAGCTCCTACAATGAGCAGTTCTTC. The complete variable domain, with remaining parts taken from reference TRBV2 and TRBJ2-1, reads EPEVTQTPSHQVTQMGQEVILRCVPISNHLYFYWYRQILGQKVEFLVSFYNNEISEKSEIFDDQFSVERPDGSNFTLKIRSTKLEDSAMYFCASSETRSSYNEQFFGPGTRLTVL.

The V gene is TRBV19, the J gene TRBJ2-7; 7 nucleotides align to TRBD2. V shed 3 bases and J 1 base; nucleotides not matched to a gene: 3. CDR3 length: 14 residues. From germline, CDR1 is LNHDA and CDR2 SQIVND (reference sequence). CDR3 DNA: TGTGCCAGTAGTATGTCTAGCGGATCCTACGAGCAGTACTTC. Its protein product is CASSMSSGSYEQYF.

This CDR3 reads CASSPWPRGVDTEAFF. DNA of the CDR3: TGTGCCAGCAGTCCCTGGCCCAGAGGGGTAGACACTGAAGCTTTCTTT. The chain links TRBV28 to TRBJ1-1; TRBD1 is a possible D gene (5 bases). The V gene lost 5 bases and the J gene lost 3 bases, with 19 bases spanning the gap. Germline CDR1 reads MDHEN; CDR2 reads SYDVKM. This CDR3 comprises 16 residues.

The chain has TRBV10-2 and TRBJ1-2, with D unclear. Deletions cut 3 bases from V and 5 bases from J, with 16 bases between. CDR1 is WSHSY, CDR2 SAAADI, per germline. The CDR3 spans 15 residues. The CDR3 bases are TGCGCCAGCAGTGAAGCCGTCCGGGTCTCTTATGGCTACACCTTC. Its protein product is CASSEAVRVSYGYTF.

The chain links TRBV10-1 to TRBJ2-3; 11 bases match TRBD2. Germline V gene sequence: CDR1 WNHNN, CDR2 SYGVQD (reference sequence). The CDR3 contains 16 residues. V gave up 6 bases and J gave up 3 bases; unmatched junction bases: 8. As DNA, the CDR3 is TGCGCCAGCAGCCCATCACTAGCGGGAGAAACAGATACGCAGTATTTT. It specifies CASSPSLAGETDTQYF.

The rearrangement links TRBV11-2 to TRBJ1-2, with a tentative D call TRBD1 (5 bases). Per germline, CDR1 SGHAT and CDR2 FQNNGV. The CDR3 is made up of 17 amino acids. The germline V and J ends were trimmed by 0 bases and 6 bases, with 20 bases remaining between them. Here the CDR3 DNA reads TGTGCCAGCAGCTTAGATCAGGGACGGGGCAGGGTGGATGGCTACACCTTC. Its protein product is CASSLDQGRGRVDGYTF.

The chain recombines TRBV19 with TRBJ1-1; maybe TRBD1 (5 bases). There are 15 residues in the CDR3. Germline V gene sequence: CDR1 LNHDA, CDR2 SQIVND (reference sequence). Trimming pared 3 bases from V and 4 bases from J, leaving 15 bases between. The CDR3 protein is CASSIAGTRGTEAFF. The CDR3 DNA reads TGTGCCAGTAGTATCGCGGGGACCCGGGGCACTGAAGCTTTCTTT. Using reference TRBV19 and TRBJ1-1 for the parts outside the CDR3, the full variable domain is DGGITQSPKYLFRKEGQNVTLSCEQNLNHDAMYWYRQDPGQGLRLIYYSQIVNDFQKGDIAEGYSVSREKKESFPLTVTSAQKNPTAFYLCASSIAGTRGTEAFFGQGTRLTVV.

The CDR3 DNA reads as TGTGCCAGTAGGGGCACCGGGGAGCTGTTTTTT. Its translation is CASRGTGELFF. This chain connects TRBV19 to TRBJ2-2; no clear D. CDR3 length: 11 residues. Germline V gene sequence: CDR1 LNHDA, CDR2 SQIVND (reference sequence). V dropped 6 bases and J dropped 4 bases, with 3 bases sitting between them.